This entry is about one T cell receptor beta chain. The data derive from a study of blood T cell repertoires in COVID-19. For the study at large: COVID-19 samples, acute and convalescent, were from the United States, Italy and Spain.

This CDR3 comprises 13 residues. The germline CDR1 and CDR2 sequences are KGHSH and LQKENI. Trimming removed 1 base at V and 6 bases at J, with 9 bases between. Assay: immunoSEQ multiplex PCR; the TCRdb copy retains only in-frame clones and omits some. The sample has about 150,000 clones, approximately 80% seen once. This receptor was identified in a man aged 55 to 70 with active or convalescent COVID-19. The sequenced sample was peripheral blood. This chain links TRBV18 with TRBJ1-2; unclear D gene. The CDR3 protein is CASSPLDSHGYTF. The CDR3 DNA reads as TGTGCCAGCTCACCACTCGACTCCCATGGCTACACCTTC.